This record concerns one T cell receptor beta chain sequence. This record comes from a study of blood T cell repertoires in COVID-19. Looking at the study overall: Sites across the United States, Italy and Spain contributed samples from acute and convalescent COVID-19. T cells, B-cell-depleted T cells, or PBMCs provided the cDNA or gDNA that served as material.

Only in-frame clones appear in the TCRdb table, and some are missing; sequencing was by immunoSEQ multiplex PCR. The sample yields approximately 180,000 clones, approximately 88% seen once. The source material was peripheral blood. This TCR derives from a woman aged 50 to 60 with acute or convalescent COVID-19.

In nucleotides, the CDR3 is TGTGCCACCAGTGATAACAGGGGGCCGTACTATGGCTACACCTTC. This sequence encodes CATSDNRGPYYGYTF. The chain employs TRBV24-1 and TRBJ1-2, with 9 bases aligning to TRBD1. After removal of 3 bases from V and 3 bases from J, the junction contained 4 bases not matched to a gene. Germline V gives CDR1 KGHDR, CDR2 SFDVKD. This CDR3 contains 15 residues.